The rows below give T cell receptor beta chains drawn from one sample of a study of CD8 T cells in Susac syndrome. TCRdb reprocessed the immunoSEQ multiplex PCR reads with MiXCR, giving one entry per CDR3 protein. This table holds 150,000 to 200,000 distinct CDR3 sequences, approximately 94% found once. The sequenced sample was CD4+ T cells from PBMCs. These receptors originate from a human donor with Susac syndrome. The CDR3 runs from the conserved cysteine through the conserved F or W. D genes are given only for firm matches. The size of a clone is reported for some rows only, either as once, few or many, or as a class for expanded clones.

length	V	D	size	J	CDR3	DNA
15	TRBV7-2	.	.	TRBJ2-5	CASSGGSTGQETQYF	TGTGCCAGCAGCGGGGGTTCAACAGGGCAAGAGACCCAGTACTTC
17	TRBV4-2	TRBD2	.	TRBJ2-7	CASSPSLTTSGGYEQYF	TGTGCCAGCAGCCCGTCACTAACGACTAGCGGGGGATACGAGCAGTACTTC
16	TRBV25-1	TRBD1	.	TRBJ1-5	CASSEPGGLGNQPQHF	TGTGCCAGCAGTGAACCAGGGGGCCTCGGCAATCAGCCCCAGCATTTT
15	TRBV20-1	TRBD1	.	TRBJ2-5	CSARDARQGGETQYF	TGCAGTGCTAGAGATGCCCGACAGGGTGGAGAGACCCAGTACTTC
15	TRBV5-1	.	.	TRBJ2-3	CASSLEYPDTDTQYF	TGCGCCAGCAGCTTGGAATATCCCGACACAGATACGCAGTATTTT
15	TRBV19	TRBD1	.	TRBJ1-1	CASRGPYTGDTEAFF	TGTGCCAGTAGGGGCCCCTACACAGGGGACACTGAAGCTTTCTTT
14	TRBV20-1	TRBD2	.	TRBJ2-1	CSARDGAGGPEQFF	TGCAGTGCTAGAGATGGGGCGGGGGGCCCTGAGCAGTTCTTC
14	TRBV7-2	.	.	TRBJ2-5	CASSLLGLQETQYF	TGTGCCAGCAGCTTACTAGGACTCCAAGAGACCCAGTACTTC
16	TRBV7-2	TRBD1	.	TRBJ2-2	CASSFAGGANTGELFF	TGTGCCAGCAGCTTCGCAGGGGGCGCGAACACCGGGGAGCTGTTTTTT
15	TRBV2	.	.	TRBJ1-5	CASSVIDGDNQPQHF	TGTGCCAGCAGTGTAATCGACGGAGACAATCAGCCCCAGCATTTT
15	TRBV3-1	.	once	TRBJ2-3	CASSQARTTGDTQYF	TGTGCCAGCAGCCAAGCCCGGACTACCGGGGATACGCAGTATTTT
13	TRBV12-3/TRBV12-4	.	.	TRBJ2-7	CASSLNLGYEQYF	TGTGCCAGCAGTTTGAATCTGGGCTACGAGCAGTACTTC
15	TRBV7-3	.	.	TRBJ2-3	CASSLNWGSTDTQYF	TGTGCCAGCAGCTTAAACTGGGGCAGCACAGATACGCAGTATTTT
13	TRBV28	.	.	TRBJ2-1	CAAGRGARNEQFF	TGTGCCGCAGGCAGGGGAGCACGGAATGAGCAGTTCTTC
15	TRBV13	.	once	TRBJ2-7	CASSPSPGRGYEQYF	TGTGCCAGCAGCCCCTCCCCCGGACGGGGCTACGAGCAGTACTTC
16	TRBV18	.	.	TRBJ2-5	CASSSSRLRDQETQYF	TGTGCCAGCTCATCCTCCAGATTGAGAGACCAAGAGACCCAGTACTTC
12	TRBV15	.	.	TRBJ1-6	CATRDLNSPLHF	TGTGCCACCAGGGATTTGAATTCACCCCTCCACTTT
16	TRBV4-1	.	.	TRBJ1-6	CASSQLTGSYNSPLHF	TGCGCCAGCAGCCAGCTTACAGGCTCCTATAATTCACCCCTCCACTTT
13	TRBV6-6	.	.	TRBJ1-2	CASNPTPEYGYTF	TGTGCCAGCAATCCCACCCCGGAATATGGCTACACCTTC
15	TRBV4-3	TRBD2	.	TRBJ2-4	CASSQDGTSENIQYF	TGCGCCAGCAGCCAAGACGGGACTAGCGAAAACATTCAGTACTTC
16	TRBV3-1	TRBD1	.	TRBJ1-6	CASSQRRQGANSPLHF	TGTGCCAGCAGCCAACGTCGCCAGGGGGCGAATTCACCCCTCCACTTT
14	TRBV24-1	TRBD2	.	TRBJ2-1	CATSGPFGGNEQFF	TGTGCCACCAGTGGCCCCTTCGGGGGGAATGAGCAGTTCTTC
17	TRBV7-2	.	.	TRBJ2-6	CASSLMWRTPGANVLTF	TGTGCCAGCAGCTTAATGTGGCGGACCCCTGGGGCCAACGTCCTGACTTTC